This T cell receptor beta chain appears in the sequencing data of a study of blood T cell repertoires in COVID-19. Sequenced by immunoSEQ multiplex PCR; TCRdb stores in-frame clones only, minus some. The sample includes about 150,000 clones, about 80% of them seen just once. Germline CDR1 reads SEHNR; CDR2 reads FQNEAQ (reference sequence). Trimming left V 0 bases short and J 3 bases short, with 9 bases between. The CDR3 is made up of 14 amino acids. V and J are TRBV7-9 and TRBJ2-7; D is possibly TRBD1 (6 bases). The receptor was isolated from a woman aged 55-70 years with acute or convalescent COVID-19. Sequenced material: peripheral blood. The CDR3 nucleotides are TGTGCCAGCAGCTTAGCTGGGACAAGCTACGAGCAGTACTTC. This translates into CASSLAGTSYEQYF.